The 21 T cell receptor beta chains below come from one sample, sequenced in a study of T cell responses to AZD1222 COVID-19 vaccine. Data came from immunoSEQ multiplex PCR; TCRdb stores just in-frame clones and leaves some out. Of roughly 150,000 clones in the sample, about 94% were seen once. Sequencing used peripheral blood, obtained on day 0 of AZD1222 vaccination. These receptors all stem from an adult in good health.

The V and J genes are TRBV3-1 (or the pseudogene TRBV3-2) and TRBJ1-3; weak D call: TRBD1 (5 bases). Per the germline V gene, CDR1 is LGHDT and CDR2 is YNNKEL (reference sequence). The CDR3 runs 15 residues. Trimming stripped 0 bases from V and 5 bases from J, with 11 bases between. In DNA form, the CDR3 reads TGTGCCAGCAGCCAAGATTGGGCAGGGAGAAACACCATATATTTT. This codes for CASSQDWAGRNTIYF.

This chain links TRBV5-1 with TRBJ2-2; D is uncertain. The CDR3 loop spans 15 amino acids. CDR1 is SGHRS and CDR2 is YFSETQ in the germline V gene. The V gene lost 0 bases and the J gene lost 6 bases, with 12 bases spanning the gap. This chain's CDR3 is CASSLAAGFAGELFF. The DNA of the CDR3 is TGCGCCAGCAGCTTGGCTGCTGGGTTTGCCGGGGAGCTGTTTTTT.

The rearrangement links TRBV7-9 to TRBJ2-3; no firm D call. This CDR3 comprises 13 residues. V was shortened by 5 bases and J by 6 bases, with 12 bases between the two germline ends. CDR1 and CDR2 from the germline V gene are SEHNR and FQNEAQ (reference sequence). The CDR3 is CASSPSGGDTQYF. CDR3 DNA sequence: TGTGCCAGCAGCCCCTCGGGTGGGGATACGCAGTATTTT.

The V call is TRBV18, the J call TRBJ1-6, with D uncertain. Trimming took off 2 bases at V and 14 bases at J, with 10 bases between the two ends. Germline assignment: CDR1 KGHSH and CDR2 LQKENI. The CDR3 has 12 amino acids. CDR3 coding DNA: TGTGCCAGCTCACCAGGAGAATTGGCCCTCCACTTT. As protein: CASSPGELALHF.

The chain carries TRBV28 and TRBJ1-1; 7 nucleotides agree with TRBD1. The V and J ends lost 6 bases and 1 base, in that order; junction bases with no gene match: 5. Per the germline V gene, CDR1 is MDHEN and CDR2 is SYDVKM. The CDR3 spans 14 residues. The CDR3 here is CASRRQGGNTEAFF. In nucleotides, the CDR3 is TGTGCCAGCAGGCGACAGGGTGGGAACACTGAAGCTTTCTTT.

V usage is TRBV7-2 and J usage is TRBJ1-3, with D unresolved. The CDR3 is made up of 14 amino acids. Germline CDR1 and CDR2: SGHTA and FQGNSA. The V end was cut by 1 base, the J end by 3 bases, with 7 bases between. The CDR3 nucleotides are TGTGCCAGCAGCTTAGGCCGGATTGGAAACACCATATATTTT. This gives the protein CASSLGRIGNTIYF. The full variable domain, rest sourced from reference TRBV7-2 and TRBJ1-3, is GAGVSQSPSNKVTEKGKDVELRCDPISGHTALYWYRQSLGQGLEFLIYFQGNSAPDKSGLPSDRFSAERTGGSVSTLTIQRTQQEDSAVYLCASSLGRIGNTIYFGEGSWLTVV.

In its sample, this clone was seen once. The gene calls are TRBV15 and TRBJ1-4; 8 bases align to TRBD1. Germline V gene data show CDR1 as LNHNV and CDR2 as YYDKDF (reference sequence). The junction had 7 bases not matched to a gene; V was cut back by 5 bases and J by 8 bases. CDR3 length: 14 residues. The chain's CDR3 is CATSARDRYEKLFF. Written as DNA, the CDR3 is TGTGCCACCAGCGCCCGGGACAGGTACGAAAAACTGTTTTTT.

This rearrangement joins TRBV15 to TRBJ1-6; D perhaps matches TRBD1 (6 bases). V lost 5 bases and J lost 7, with 15 bases in between. The germline gives CDR1 LNHNV, CDR2 YYDKDF (reference sequence). The CDR3 is 15 residues long. The CDR3 loop is CATSASRQENSPLHF. The CDR3 DNA follows: TGTGCCACCAGCGCGTCACGACAGGAGAATTCACCCCTCCACTTT.

The chain recombines TRBV19 with TRBJ2-4; no clear D gene. The CDR3 loop spans 14 amino acids. Germline loops: CDR1 LNHDA, CDR2 SQIVND (reference sequence). The V end lost 1 base, the J end lost 8 bases, and 12 bases lay between the germline ends. The CDR3 DNA sequence: TGTGCCAGTAGTATAGCTGCGTCAGGAGACATTCAGTACTTC. Its protein product is CASSIAASGDIQYF. Looking up the rest from reference TRBV19 and TRBJ2-4 gives the full variable domain: DGGITQSPKYLFRKEGQNVTLSCEQNLNHDAMYWYRQDPGQGLRLIYYSQIVNDFQKGDIAEGYSVSREKKESFPLTVTSAQKNPTAFYLCASSIAASGDIQYFGAGTRLSVL.

The CDR3 DNA is TGTGCCTGGAGTGTACAAGGGGTCGCTTTCTTT. It encodes CAWSVQGVAFF. The gene calls are TRBV30 and TRBJ1-1, with D perhaps matching TRBD1 (5 bases). This CDR3 comprises 11 residues. Trimming shortened V by 0 bases and J by 11 bases, and 10 bases separated the two germline ends. CDR1 is GTSNPN and CDR2 is SVGIG in the germline V gene (reference sequence).

The V call is TRBV5-1, the J call TRBJ2-7; TRBD2 might be the D (6 bases). The CDR3 loop spans 15 amino acids. CDR1 and CDR2 from the germline V gene are SGHRS and YFSETQ. With 1 base removed from V and 0 bases from J, the gap between germline ends came to 11 bases. CDR3 region: CASSLWAGSSYEQYF. CDR3 in DNA: TGCGCCAGCAGCTTGTGGGCGGGGAGCTCCTACGAGCAGTACTTC.

The CDR3 spells CASSLVGFEGQETQYF. In nucleotides, the CDR3 is TGTGCCAGCAGTTTAGTAGGGTTTGAGGGGCAAGAGACCCAGTACTTC. V gene TRBV27 combines with J gene TRBJ2-5; D could derive from TRBD1 or TRBD2 (5 bases each). The CDR3 totals 16 residues. V lost 2 bases to trimming and J lost 2 bases, with 15 bases between them. Germline V lookup: CDR1 MNHEY, CDR2 SMNVEV (reference sequence).

The chain joins TRBV2 to TRBJ2-1, with 11 bases identical to TRBD2. Germline V gene lookup returns CDR1 SNHLY and CDR2 FYNNEI. The CDR3 is 15 amino acids. V lost 6 bases, J lost 4 bases, and 5 bases stayed unmatched. The chain's CDR3 is CASRTGTSGYNEQFF. The CDR3 bases are TGTGCCAGCAGGACCGGGACTAGCGGTTACAATGAGCAGTTCTTC.

The sample holds one count of this clone. The gene calls are TRBV6-4 and TRBJ2-1, with a tentative D call TRBD2 (5 bases). Trimming removed 2 bases from V and 15 bases from J, with 14 bases in between. This CDR3 has 12 residues. Germline CDR1 MRHNA, CDR2 SNTAGT. CDR3 sequence: CASSDPRRRLFF. The CDR3 DNA follows: TGTGCCAGCAGTGACCCTAGAAGGAGGCTGTTCTTC.

Only one count was recorded for this clone. This chain links TRBV3-1 (or the pseudogene TRBV3-2) with TRBJ2-5; D ambiguous. The CDR3 is 14 amino acids. V dropped 0 bases and J dropped 5 bases, with 10 bases sitting between them. From germline, CDR1 is LGHDT and CDR2 YNNKEL (reference sequence). Written as DNA, the CDR3 is TGTGCCAGCAGCCAAGATGTTCAGAGTGAGACCCAGTACTTC. Its translation is CASSQDVQSETQYF.

A single count supports this clone. This chain uses TRBV2 with TRBJ2-3, with 12 bases that match TRBD2. This CDR3 comprises 17 residues. J gave up 9 bases and V 0 bases, and 10 bases lay outside the gene matches. Germline assignment: CDR1 SNHLY and CDR2 FYNNEI. The CDR3 region is CASSEAGLAGGQRTQYF. CDR3 sequence (DNA): TGTGCCAGCAGTGAAGCAGGTCTAGCGGGAGGGCAGCGGACGCAGTATTTT.

The chain combines TRBV4-2 with TRBJ2-2; 9 bases fit TRBD2. The CDR3 spans 17 residues. V was pared by 0 bases and J by 2 bases, with 4 bases of the junction left unmatched. Germline values: CDR1 LGHNA, CDR2 YNFKEQ. The CDR3 bases are TGTGCCAGCAGCCAAGAAATTAGCGGGGGTAACACCGGGGAGCTGTTTTTT. It translates to CASSQEISGGNTGELFF.

There are a few counts of this clone. The chain is built from TRBV28 and TRBJ1-2; D gene unclear. CDR3 size: 14 residues. The germline V and J ends were trimmed by 2 bases and 7 bases, with 14 bases remaining between them. The germline V gene has CDR1 MDHEN and CDR2 SYDVKM. CDR3 sequence: CASSLPDVGGGYTF. The CDR3 DNA sequence: TGTGCCAGCAGTTTACCGGACGTCGGTGGTGGCTACACCTTC.

This clone was detected once. The chain combines TRBV10-1 with TRBJ2-1, with 13 bases aligning to TRBD2. CDR1 is WNHNN and CDR2 is SYGVQD in the germline V gene (reference sequence). The CDR3 runs to 15 residues. J gave up 8 bases and V 2 bases, and 3 bases lay outside the gene matches. CDR3 nucleotide sequence: TGCGCCAGCAGTGAGGGGGGACTAGCGGGATATGAGCAGTTCTTC. Translated, it gives CASSEGGLAGYEQFF.

The rearrangement links TRBV10-3 to TRBJ1-2; D is unresolved. V was clipped by 0 bases and J by 6 bases, with 14 bases between them. The germline V gene encodes CDR1 ENHRY and CDR2 SYGVKD. The CDR3 spans 15 residues. CDR3 DNA sequence: TGTGCCATCAGTGAGTCGCTAGGCAGCTCAGATGGCTACACCTTC. Its translation: CAISESLGSSDGYTF.

This chain uses TRBV27 with TRBJ1-1; TRBD1 might be the D (5 bases). V was cut by 3 bases and J by 4 bases, with 15 bases left in between. Germline values: CDR1 MNHEY, CDR2 SMNVEV (reference sequence). CDR3 length: 15 amino acids. CDR3 in amino acids: CASSLYGGLSTEAFF. The CDR3 bases are TGTGCCAGCAGTTTGTACGGGGGACTGAGCACTGAAGCTTTCTTT.